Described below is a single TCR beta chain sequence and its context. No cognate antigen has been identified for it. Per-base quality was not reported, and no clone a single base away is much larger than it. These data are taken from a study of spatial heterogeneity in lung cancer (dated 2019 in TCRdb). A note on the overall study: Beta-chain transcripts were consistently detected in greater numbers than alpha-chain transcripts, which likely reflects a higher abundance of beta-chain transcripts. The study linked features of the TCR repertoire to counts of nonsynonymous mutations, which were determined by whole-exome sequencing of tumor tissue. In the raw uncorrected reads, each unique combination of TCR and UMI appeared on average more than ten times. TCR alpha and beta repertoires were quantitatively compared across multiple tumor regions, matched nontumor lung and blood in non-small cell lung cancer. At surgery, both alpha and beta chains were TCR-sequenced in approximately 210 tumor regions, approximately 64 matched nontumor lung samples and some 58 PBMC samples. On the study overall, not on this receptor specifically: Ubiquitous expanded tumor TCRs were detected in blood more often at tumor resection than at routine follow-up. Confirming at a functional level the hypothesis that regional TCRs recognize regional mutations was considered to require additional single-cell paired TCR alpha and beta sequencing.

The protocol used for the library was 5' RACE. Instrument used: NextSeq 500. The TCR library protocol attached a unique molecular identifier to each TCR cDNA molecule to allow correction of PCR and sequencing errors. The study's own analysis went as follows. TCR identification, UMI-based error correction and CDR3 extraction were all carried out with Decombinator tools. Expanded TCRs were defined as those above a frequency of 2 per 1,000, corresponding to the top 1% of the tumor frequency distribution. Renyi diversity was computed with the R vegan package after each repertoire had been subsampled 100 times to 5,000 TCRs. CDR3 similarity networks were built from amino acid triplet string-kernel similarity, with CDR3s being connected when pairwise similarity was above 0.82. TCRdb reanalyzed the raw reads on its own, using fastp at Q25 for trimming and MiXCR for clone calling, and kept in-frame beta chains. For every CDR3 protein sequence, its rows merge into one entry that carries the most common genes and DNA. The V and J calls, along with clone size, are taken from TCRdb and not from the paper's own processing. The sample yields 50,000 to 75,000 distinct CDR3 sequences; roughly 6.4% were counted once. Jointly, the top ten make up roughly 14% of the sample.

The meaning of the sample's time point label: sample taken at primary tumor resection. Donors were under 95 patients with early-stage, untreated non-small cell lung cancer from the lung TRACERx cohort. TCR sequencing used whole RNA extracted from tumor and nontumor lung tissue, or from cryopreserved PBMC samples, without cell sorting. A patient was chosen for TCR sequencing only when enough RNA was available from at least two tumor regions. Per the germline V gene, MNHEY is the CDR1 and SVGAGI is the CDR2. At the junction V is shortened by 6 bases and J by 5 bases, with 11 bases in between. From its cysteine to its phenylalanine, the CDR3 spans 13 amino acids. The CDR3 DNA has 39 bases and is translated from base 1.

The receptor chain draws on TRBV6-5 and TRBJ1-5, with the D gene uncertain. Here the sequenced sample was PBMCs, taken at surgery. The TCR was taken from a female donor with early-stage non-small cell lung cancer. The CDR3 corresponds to CASRVDQHQPQHF. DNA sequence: TGTGCCAGCAGGGTTGACCAGCATCAGCCCCAGCATTTT.